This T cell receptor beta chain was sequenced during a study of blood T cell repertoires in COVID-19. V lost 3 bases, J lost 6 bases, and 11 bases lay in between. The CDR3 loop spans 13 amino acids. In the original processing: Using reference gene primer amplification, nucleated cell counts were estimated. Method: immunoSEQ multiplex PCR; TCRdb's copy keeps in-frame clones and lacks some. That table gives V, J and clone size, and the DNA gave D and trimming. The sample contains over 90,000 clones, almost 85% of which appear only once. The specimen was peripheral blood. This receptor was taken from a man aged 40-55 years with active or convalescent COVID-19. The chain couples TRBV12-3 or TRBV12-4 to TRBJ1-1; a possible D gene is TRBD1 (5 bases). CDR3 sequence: CASSFVQVAEAFF. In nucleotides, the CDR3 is TGTGCCAGCAGTTTTGTACAGGTGGCTGAAGCTTTCTTT.